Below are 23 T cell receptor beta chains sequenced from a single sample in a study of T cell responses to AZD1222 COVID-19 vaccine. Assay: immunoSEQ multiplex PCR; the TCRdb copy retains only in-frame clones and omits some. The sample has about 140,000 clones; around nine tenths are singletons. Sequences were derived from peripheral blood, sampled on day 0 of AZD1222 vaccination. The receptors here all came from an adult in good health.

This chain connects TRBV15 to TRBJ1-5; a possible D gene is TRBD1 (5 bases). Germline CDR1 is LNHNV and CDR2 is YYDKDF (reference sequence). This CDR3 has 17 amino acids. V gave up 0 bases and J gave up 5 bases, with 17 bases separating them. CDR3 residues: CATSRDRGGSTDQPQHF. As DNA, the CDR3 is TGTGCCACCAGCAGAGATCGGGGGGGGTCGACCGATCAGCCCCAGCATTTT.

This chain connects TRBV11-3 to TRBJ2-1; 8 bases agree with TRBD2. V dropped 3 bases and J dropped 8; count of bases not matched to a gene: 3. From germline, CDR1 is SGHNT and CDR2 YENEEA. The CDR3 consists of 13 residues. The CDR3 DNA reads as TGTGCCAGCAGCTTTTCGCGGGGGGATGAGCAGTTCTTC. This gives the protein CASSFSRGDEQFF.

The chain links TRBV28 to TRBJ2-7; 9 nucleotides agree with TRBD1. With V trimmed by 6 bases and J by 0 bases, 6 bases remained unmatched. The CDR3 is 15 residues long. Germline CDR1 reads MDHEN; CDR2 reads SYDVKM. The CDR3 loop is CASRARDRASYEQYF. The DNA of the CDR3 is TGTGCCAGCAGAGCTAGGGACAGGGCCTCCTACGAGCAGTACTTC.

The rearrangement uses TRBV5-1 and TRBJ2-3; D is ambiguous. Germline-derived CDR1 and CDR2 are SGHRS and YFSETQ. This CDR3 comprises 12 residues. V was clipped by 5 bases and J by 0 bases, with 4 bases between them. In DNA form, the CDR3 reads TGCGCCAGCAGTTACAGCACAGATACGCAGTATTTT. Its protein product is CASSYSTDTQYF.

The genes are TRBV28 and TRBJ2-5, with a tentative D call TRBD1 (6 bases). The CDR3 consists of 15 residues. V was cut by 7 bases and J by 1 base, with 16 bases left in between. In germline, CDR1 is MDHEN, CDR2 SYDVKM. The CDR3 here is CASNIAPDSQETQYF. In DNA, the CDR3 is TGTGCCAGCAACATCGCTCCGGACAGCCAAGAGACCCAGTACTTC.

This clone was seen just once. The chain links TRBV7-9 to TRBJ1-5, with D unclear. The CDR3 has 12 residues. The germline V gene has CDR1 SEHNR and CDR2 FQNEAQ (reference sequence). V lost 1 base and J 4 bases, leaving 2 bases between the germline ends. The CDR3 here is CASSLGNQPQHF. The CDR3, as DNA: TGTGCCAGCAGCTTAGGGAATCAGCCCCAGCATTTT.

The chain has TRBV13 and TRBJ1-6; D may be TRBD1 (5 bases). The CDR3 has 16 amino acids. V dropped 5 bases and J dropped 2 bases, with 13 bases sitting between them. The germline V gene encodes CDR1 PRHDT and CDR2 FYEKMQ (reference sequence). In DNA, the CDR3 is TGTGCCAGCAGCCCCGAGGGGACTGCCTATAATTCACCCCTCCACTTT. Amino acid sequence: CASSPEGTAYNSPLHF.

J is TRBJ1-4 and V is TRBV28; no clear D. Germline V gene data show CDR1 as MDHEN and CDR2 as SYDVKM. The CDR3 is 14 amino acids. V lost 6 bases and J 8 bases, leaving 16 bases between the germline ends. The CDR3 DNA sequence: TGTGCCAGCAGCCAAACCCCGGGTATCGAAAAACTGTTTTTT. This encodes CASSQTPGIEKLFF.

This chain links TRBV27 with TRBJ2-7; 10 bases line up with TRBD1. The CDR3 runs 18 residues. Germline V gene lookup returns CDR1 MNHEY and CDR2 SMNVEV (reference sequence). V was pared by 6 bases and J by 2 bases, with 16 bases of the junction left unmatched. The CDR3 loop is CASSHFPPGTGVPYEQYF. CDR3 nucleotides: TGTGCCAGCAGCCACTTCCCCCCCGGGACAGGGGTTCCCTACGAGCAGTACTTC.

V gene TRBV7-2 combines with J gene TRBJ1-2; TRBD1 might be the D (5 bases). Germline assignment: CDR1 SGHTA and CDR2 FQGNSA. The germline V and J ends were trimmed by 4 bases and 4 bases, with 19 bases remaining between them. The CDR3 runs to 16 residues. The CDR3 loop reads CASSSTLNQGGYGYTF. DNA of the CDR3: TGTGCCAGCAGCTCGACCCTTAACCAGGGCGGCTATGGCTACACCTTC.

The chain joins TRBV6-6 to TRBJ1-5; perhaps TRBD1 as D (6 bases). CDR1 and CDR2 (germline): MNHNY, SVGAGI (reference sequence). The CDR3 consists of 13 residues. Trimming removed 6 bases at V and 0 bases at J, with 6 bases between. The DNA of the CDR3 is TGTGCCAGCAGGGACAGTAGCAATCAGCCCCAGCATTTT. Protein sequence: CASRDSSNQPQHF.

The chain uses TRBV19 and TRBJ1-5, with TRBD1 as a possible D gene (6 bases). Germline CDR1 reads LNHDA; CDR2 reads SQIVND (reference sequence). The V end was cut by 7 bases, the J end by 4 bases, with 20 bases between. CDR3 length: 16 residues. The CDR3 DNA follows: TGTGCCAGTAAGGTAGGGGGGGCCCAAGCGAATCAGCCCCAGCATTTT. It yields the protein CASKVGGAQANQPQHF.

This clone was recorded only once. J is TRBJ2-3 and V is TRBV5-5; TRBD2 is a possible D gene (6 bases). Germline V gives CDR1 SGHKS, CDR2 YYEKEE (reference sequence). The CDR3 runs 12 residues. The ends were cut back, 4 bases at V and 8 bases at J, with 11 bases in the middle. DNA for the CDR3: TGTGCCAGCAGCCCTCCTAGCGCTACGCAGTATTTT. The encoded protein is CASSPPSATQYF.

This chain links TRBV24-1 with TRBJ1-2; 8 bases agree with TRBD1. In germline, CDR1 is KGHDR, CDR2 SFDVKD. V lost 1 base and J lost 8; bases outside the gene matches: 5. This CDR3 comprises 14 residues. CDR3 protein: CATSDFTRGRGYTF. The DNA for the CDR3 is TGTGCCACCAGTGATTTTACCAGGGGGCGAGGCTACACCTTC.

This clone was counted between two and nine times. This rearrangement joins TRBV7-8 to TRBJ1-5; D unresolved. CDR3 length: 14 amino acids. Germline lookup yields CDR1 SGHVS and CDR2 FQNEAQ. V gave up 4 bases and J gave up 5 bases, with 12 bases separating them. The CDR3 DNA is TGTGCCAGCAGCTCCTCGGACGGTGATCAGCCCCAGCATTTT. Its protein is CASSSSDGDQPQHF.

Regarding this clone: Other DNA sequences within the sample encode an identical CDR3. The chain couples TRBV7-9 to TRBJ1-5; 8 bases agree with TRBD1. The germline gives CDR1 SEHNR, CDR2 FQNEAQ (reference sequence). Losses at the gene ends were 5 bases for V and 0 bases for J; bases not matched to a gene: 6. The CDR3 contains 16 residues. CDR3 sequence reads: CASSPGTGYSNQPQHF. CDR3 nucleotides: TGTGCCAGCAGCCCCGGGACAGGTTATAGCAATCAGCCCCAGCATTTT.

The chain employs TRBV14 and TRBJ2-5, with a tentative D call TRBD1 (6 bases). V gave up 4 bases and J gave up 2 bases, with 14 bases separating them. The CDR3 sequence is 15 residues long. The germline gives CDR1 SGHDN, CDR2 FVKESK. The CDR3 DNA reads TGTGCCAGCAGCCCCTCCGGGACAAGACAAGAGACCCAGTACTTC. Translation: CASSPSGTRQETQYF.

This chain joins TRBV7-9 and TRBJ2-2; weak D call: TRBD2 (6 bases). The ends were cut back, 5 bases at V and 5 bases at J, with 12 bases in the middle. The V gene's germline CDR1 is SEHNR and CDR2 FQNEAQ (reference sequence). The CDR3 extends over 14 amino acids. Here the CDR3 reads CASSGTPRTGELFF. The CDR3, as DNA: TGTGCCAGCAGCGGGACTCCTCGTACCGGGGAGCTGTTTTTT.

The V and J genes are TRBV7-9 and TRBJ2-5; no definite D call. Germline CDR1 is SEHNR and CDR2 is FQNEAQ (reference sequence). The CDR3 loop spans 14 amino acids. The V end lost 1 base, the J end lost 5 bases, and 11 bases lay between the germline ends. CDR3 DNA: TGTGCCAGCAGCTTAGGTAGTAGTCCCGAGACCCAGTACTTC. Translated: CASSLGSSPETQYF. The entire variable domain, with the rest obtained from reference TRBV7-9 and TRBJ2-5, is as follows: DTGVSQNPRHKITKRGQNVTFRCDPISEHNRLYWYRQTLGQGPEFLTYFQNEAQLEKSRLLSDRFSAERPKGSFSTLEIQRTEQGDSAMYLCASSLGSSPETQYFGPGTRLLVL.

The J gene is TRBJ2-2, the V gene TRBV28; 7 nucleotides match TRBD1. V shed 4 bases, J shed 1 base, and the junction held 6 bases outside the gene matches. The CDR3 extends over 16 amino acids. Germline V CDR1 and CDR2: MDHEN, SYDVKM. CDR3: CASSSTTGMNTGELFF. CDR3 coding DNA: TGTGCCAGCAGTTCCACGACAGGGATGAACACCGGGGAGCTGTTTTTT.

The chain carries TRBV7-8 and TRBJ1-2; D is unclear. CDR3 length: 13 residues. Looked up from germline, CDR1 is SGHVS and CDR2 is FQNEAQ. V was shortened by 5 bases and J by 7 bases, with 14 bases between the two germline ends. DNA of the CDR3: TGTGCCAGCAGCCCCTCAGGTTCGTCTGGCTACACCTTC. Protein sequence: CASSPSGSSGYTF.

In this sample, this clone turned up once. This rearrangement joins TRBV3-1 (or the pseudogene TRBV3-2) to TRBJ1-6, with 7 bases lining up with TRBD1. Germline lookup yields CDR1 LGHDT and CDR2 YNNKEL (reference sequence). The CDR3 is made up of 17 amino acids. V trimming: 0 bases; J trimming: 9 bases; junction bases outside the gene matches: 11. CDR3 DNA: TGTGCCAGCAGCCAAGATCTTGGGCGACAGGGCAGTTCACCCCTCCACTTT. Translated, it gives CASSQDLGRQGSSPLHF.

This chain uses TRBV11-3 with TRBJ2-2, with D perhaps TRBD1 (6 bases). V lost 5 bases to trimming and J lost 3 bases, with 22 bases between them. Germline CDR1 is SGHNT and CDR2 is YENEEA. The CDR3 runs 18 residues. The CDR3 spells CASSRLLYRDTDTGELFF. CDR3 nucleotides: TGTGCCAGCAGCCGACTTTTGTACAGGGATACGGACACCGGGGAGCTGTTTTTT.